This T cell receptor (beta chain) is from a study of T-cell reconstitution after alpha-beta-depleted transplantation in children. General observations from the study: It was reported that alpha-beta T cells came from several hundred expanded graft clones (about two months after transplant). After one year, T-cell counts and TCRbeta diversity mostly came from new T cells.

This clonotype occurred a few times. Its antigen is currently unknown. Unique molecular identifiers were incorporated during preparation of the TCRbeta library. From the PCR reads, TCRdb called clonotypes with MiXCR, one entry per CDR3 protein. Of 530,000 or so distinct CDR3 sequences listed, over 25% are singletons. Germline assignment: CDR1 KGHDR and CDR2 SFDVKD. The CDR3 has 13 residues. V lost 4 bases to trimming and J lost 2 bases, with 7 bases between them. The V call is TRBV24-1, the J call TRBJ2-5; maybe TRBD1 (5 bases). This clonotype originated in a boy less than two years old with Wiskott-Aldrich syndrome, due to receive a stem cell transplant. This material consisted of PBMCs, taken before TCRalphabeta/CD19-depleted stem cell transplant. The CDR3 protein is CATSDPGQETQYF. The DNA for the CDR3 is TGTGCCACCAGTGACCCAGGGCAAGAGACCCAGTACTTC.